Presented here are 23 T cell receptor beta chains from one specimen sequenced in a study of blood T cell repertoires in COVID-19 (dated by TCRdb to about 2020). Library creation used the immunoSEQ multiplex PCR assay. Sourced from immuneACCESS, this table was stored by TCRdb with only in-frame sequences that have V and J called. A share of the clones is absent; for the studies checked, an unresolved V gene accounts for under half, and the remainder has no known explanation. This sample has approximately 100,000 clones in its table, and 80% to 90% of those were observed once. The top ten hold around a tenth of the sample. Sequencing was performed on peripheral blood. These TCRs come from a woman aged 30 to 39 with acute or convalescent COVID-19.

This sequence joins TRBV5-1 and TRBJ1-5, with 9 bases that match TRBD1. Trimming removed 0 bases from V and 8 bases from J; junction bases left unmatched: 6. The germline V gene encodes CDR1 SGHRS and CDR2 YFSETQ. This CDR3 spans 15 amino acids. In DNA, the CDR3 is TGCGCCAGCAGCTTGGACGGGACAGGGAGCGAGCCCCAGCATTTT. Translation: CASSLDGTGSEPQHF.

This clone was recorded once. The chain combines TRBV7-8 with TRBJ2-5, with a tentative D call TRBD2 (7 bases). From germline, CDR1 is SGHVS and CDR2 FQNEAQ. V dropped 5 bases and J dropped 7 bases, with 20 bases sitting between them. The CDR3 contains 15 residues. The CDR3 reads CASSPRGGAMVTQYF. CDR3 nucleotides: TGTGCCAGCAGCCCGAGAGGGGGGGCTATGGTGACCCAGTACTTC.

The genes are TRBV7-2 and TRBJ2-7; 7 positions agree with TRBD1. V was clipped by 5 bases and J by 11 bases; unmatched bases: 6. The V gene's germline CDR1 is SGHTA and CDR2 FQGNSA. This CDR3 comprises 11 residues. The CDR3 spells CASSPGQVKYF. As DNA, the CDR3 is TGTGCCAGCAGCCCCGGACAGGTCAAGTACTTC.

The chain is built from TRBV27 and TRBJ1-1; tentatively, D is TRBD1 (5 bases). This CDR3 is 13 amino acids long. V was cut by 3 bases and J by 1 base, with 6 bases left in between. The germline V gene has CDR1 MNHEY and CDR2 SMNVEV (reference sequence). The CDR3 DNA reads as TGTGCCAGCAGTTTGGGGGGGAACACTGAAGCTTTCTTT. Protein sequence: CASSLGGNTEAFF.

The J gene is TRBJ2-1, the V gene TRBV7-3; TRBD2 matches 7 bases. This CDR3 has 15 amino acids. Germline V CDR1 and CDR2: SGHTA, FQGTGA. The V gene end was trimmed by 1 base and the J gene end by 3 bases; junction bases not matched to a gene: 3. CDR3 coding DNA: TGTGCCAGCAGCTTAAGGGGAGGGGTCTACAATGAGCAGTTCTTC. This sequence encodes CASSLRGGVYNEQFF.

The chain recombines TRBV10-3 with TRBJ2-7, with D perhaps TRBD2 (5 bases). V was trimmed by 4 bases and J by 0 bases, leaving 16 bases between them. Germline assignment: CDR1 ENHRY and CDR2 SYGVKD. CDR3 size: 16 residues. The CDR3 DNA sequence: TGTGCCATCAGTGCCCCCGAGGGCACCGGCTCCTACGAGCAGTACTTC. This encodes CAISAPEGTGSYEQYF.

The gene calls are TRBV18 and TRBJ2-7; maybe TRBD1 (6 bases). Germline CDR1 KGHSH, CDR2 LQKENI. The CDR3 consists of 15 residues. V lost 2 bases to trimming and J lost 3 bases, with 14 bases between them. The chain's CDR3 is CASSPWQNRDYEQYF. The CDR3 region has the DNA TGTGCCAGCTCACCATGGCAAAACAGGGACTACGAGCAGTACTTC.

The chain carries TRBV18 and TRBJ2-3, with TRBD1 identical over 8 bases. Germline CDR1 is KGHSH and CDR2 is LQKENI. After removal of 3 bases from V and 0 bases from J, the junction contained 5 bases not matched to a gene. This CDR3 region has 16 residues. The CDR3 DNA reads TGTGCCAGCTCACCGGCCCGGACAGGGAGCACAGATACGCAGTATTTT. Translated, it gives CASSPARTGSTDTQYF.

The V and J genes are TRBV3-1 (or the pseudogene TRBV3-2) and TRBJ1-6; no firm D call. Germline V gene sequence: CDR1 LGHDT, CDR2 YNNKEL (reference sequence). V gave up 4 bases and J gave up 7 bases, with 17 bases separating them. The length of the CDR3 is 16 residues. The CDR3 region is CASSRTSGGGNSPLHF. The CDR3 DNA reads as TGTGCCAGCAGCCGAACGTCCGGAGGAGGCAATTCACCCCTCCACTTT.

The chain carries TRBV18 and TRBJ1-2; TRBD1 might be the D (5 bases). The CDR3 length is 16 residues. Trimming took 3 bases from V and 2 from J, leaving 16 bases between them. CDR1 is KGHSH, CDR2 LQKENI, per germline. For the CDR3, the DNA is TGTGCCAGCTCACCGGGGCAGGGATCACTCAACTATGGCTACACCTTC. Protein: CASSPGQGSLNYGYTF.

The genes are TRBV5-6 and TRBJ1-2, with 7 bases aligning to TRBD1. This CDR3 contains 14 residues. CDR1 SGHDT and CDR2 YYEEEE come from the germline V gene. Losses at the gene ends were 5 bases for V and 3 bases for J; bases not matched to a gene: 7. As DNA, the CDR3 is TGTGCCAGCAGACTTGGGACAGCATACTATGGCTACACCTTC. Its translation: CASRLGTAYYGYTF.

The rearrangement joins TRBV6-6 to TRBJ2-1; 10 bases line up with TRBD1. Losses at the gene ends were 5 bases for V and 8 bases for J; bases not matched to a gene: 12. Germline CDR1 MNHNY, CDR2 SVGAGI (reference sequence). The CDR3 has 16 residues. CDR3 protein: CASSPPAGQGVDEQFF. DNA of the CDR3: TGTGCCAGCAGTCCCCCCGCCGGACAGGGGGTGGATGAGCAGTTCTTC.

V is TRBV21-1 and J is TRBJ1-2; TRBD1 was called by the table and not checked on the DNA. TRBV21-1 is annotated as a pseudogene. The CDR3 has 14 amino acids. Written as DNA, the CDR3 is TGTGCCAGCAGCGCCTGGGGGGGACAGGGGTTATACACCTTC. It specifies CASSAWGGQGLYTF.

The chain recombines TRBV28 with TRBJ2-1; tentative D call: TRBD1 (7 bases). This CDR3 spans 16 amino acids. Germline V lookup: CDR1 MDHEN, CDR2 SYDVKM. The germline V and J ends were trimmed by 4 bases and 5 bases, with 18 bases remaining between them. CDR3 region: CASSSPPGGLNNEQFF. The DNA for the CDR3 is TGTGCCAGCAGTTCCCCCCCAGGGGGGCTGAACAATGAGCAGTTCTTC.

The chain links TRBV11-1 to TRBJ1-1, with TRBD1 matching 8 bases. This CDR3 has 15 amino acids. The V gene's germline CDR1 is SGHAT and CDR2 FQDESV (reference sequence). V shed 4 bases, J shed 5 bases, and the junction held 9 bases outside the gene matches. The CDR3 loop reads CASSWGQASETEAFF. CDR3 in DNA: TGTGCCAGCAGCTGGGGACAGGCGAGCGAAACTGAAGCTTTCTTT. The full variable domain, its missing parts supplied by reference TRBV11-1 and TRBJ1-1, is EAEVAQSPRYKITEKSQAVAFWCDPISGHATLYWYRQILGQGPELLVQFQDESVVDDSQLPKDRFSAERLKGVDSTLKIQPAELGDSAMYLCASSWGQASETEAFFGQGTRLTVV.

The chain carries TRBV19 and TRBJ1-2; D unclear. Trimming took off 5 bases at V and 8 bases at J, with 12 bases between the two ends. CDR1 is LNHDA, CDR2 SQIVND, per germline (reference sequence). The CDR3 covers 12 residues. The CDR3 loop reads CASSLRLGGYTF. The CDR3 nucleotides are TGTGCCAGTAGTCTAAGACTTGGGGGCTACACCTTC.

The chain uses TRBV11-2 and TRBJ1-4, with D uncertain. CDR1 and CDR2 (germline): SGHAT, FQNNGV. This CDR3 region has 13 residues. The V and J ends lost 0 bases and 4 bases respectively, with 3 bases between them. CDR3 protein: CASSLDRNEKLFF. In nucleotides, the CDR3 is TGTGCCAGCAGCTTAGACCGTAATGAAAAACTGTTTTTT.

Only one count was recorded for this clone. The CDR3: CASSPGWDYGYTF. The DNA for the CDR3 is TGTGCCAGCAGTCCCGGGTGGGACTATGGCTACACCTTC. The J gene is TRBJ1-2, the V gene TRBV12-3 or TRBV12-4; D unresolved. The CDR3 covers 13 residues. The V end was cut by 5 bases, the J end by 3 bases, with 10 bases between.

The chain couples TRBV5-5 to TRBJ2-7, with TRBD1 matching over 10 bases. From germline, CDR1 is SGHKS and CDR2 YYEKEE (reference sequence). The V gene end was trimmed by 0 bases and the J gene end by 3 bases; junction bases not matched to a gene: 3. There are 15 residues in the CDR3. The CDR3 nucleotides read TGTGCCAGCAGCTTGGAGGGACAGGGGAGCTACGAGCAGTACTTC. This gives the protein CASSLEGQGSYEQYF.

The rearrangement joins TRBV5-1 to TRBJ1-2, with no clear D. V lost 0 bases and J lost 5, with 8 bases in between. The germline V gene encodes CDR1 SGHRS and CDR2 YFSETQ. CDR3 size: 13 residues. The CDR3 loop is CASSLETIYGYTF. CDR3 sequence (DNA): TGCGCCAGCAGCTTGGAGACTATTTATGGCTACACCTTC.

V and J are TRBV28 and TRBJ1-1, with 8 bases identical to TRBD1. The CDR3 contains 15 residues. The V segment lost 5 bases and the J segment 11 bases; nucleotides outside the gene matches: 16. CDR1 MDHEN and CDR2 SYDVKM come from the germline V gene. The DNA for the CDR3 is TGTGCCAGCAGTCATCAGGGGGCGCGGAGCCGGTGGGCTTTCTTT. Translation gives CASSHQGARSRWAFF.

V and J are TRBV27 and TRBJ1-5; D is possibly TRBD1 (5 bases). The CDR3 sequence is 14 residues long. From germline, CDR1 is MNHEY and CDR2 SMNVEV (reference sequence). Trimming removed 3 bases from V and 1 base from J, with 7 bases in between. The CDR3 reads CASSFGGSNQPQHF. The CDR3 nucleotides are TGTGCCAGCAGTTTCGGGGGGAGCAATCAGCCCCAGCATTTT.

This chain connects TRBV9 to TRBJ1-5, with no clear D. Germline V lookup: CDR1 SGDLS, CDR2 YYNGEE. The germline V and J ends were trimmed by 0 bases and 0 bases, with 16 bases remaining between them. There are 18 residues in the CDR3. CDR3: CASSVAHLDSYSNQPQHF. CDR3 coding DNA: TGTGCCAGCAGCGTAGCCCACCTGGACTCCTATAGCAATCAGCCCCAGCATTTT.